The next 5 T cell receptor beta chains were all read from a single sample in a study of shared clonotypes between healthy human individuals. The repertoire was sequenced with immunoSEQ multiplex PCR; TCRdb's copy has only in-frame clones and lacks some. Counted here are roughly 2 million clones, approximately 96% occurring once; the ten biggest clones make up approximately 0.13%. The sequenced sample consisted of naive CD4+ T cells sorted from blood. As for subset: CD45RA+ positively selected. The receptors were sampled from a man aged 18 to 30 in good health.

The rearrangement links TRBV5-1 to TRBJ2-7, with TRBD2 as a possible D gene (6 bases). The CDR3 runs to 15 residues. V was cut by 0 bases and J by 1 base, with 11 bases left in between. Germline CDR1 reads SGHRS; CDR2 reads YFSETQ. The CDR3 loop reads CASSLGQRVSYEQYF. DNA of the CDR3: TGCGCCAGCAGCTTGGGTCAGCGGGTTTCCTACGAGCAGTACTTC.

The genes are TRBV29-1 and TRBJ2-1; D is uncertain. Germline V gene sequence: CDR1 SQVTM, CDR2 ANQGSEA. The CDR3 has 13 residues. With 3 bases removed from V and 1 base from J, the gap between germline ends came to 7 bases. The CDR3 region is CSVDGPSYNEQFF. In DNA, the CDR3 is TGCAGCGTTGATGGTCCGTCCTACAATGAGCAGTTCTTC.

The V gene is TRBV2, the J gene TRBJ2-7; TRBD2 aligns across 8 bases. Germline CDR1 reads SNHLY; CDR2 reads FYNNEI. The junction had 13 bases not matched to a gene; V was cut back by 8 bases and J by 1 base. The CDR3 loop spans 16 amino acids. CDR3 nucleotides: TGTGCCAGCCTTGCTAGCGGGTTCAAACCGTCCTACGAGCAGTACTTC. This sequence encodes CASLASGFKPSYEQYF.

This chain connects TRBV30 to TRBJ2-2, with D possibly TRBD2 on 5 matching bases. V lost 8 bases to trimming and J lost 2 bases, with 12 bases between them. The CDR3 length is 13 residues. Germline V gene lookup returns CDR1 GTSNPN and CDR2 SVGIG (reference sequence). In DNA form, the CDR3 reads TGTGCCGGAGGACCTTTAAACACCGGGGAGCTGTTTTTT. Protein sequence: CAGGPLNTGELFF.

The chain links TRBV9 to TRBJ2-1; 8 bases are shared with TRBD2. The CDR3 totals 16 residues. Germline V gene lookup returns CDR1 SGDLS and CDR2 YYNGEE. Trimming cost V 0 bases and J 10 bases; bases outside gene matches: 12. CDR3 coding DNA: TGTGCCAGCAGCGTAGGGGTAGCGGGATTTGGGGCCGAGCAGTTCTTC. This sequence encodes CASSVGVAGFGAEQFF.